This note documents a single T cell receptor (beta chain) sequence. The repertoire was sequenced with immunoSEQ multiplex PCR; TCRdb's copy has only in-frame clones and lacks some. This sample has 100,000 or so clones, with over 90% found just once. The data belong to a study of T cell responses to AZD1222 COVID-19 vaccine. The CDR3 is made up of 13 amino acids. Trimming took 9 bases from V and 2 from J; bases not matched to a gene: 5. The sample here was peripheral blood, taken on day 0 of AZD1222 vaccination. This clonotype was obtained from an adult in good health. The rearrangement links TRBV12-3 or TRBV12-4 to TRBJ2-3; 7 bases line up with TRBD2. The CDR3 sequence: CASGRGYTDTQYF. In DNA form, the CDR3 reads TGTGCCAGTGGGAGGGGCTACACAGATACGCAGTATTTT.